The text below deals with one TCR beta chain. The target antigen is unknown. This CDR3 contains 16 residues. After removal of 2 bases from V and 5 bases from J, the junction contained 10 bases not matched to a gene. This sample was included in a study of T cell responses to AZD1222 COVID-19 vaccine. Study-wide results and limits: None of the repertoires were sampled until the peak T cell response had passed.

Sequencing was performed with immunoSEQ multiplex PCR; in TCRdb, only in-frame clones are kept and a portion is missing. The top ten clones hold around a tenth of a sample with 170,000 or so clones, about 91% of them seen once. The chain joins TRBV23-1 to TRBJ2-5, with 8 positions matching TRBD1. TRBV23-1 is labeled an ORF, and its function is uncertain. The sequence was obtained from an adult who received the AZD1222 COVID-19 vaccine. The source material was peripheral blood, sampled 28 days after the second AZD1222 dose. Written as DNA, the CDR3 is TGCGCCAGCAGTCAAGATGGGGCAGGGGGCATGGAGACCCAGTACTTC. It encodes CASSQDGAGGMETQYF.